Below, one T cell receptor (beta chain) is given with its context. Unmatched junction bases numbered 11, after V lost 2 bases and J lost 3 bases. Per germline, CDR1 MDHEN and CDR2 SYDVKM. CDR3 size: 18 residues. This record belongs to a study of shared clonotypes between healthy human individuals. Sequencing used immunoSEQ multiplex PCR; TCRdb keeps in-frame clones, though not all of them. The table lists some 1.4 million clones, around 97% of them singletons. The sequencing sample was made of naive CD4+ T cells sorted from blood. Subset noted: CD45RA+ positively selected. The genes are TRBV28 and TRBJ2-1; 9 bases are shared with TRBD2. The receptor's source is a young man in good health. The CDR3 protein is CASSLRSRTSAYYNEQFF. In nucleotides, the CDR3 is TGTGCCAGCAGTTTAAGGTCCCGGACTAGCGCATACTACAATGAGCAGTTCTTC.